The 28 T cell receptor beta chains in this list originate from one sample, sequenced in a study of T-cell reconstitution after alpha-beta-depleted transplantation in children. Unique molecular identifiers were incorporated into the prepared TCRbeta library. TCRdb reanalysed the PCR reads using MiXCR and keeps one entry per CDR3 protein. The sample has approximately 630,000 distinct CDR3 sequences; around 12% are singletons. The sequencing here drew on PBMCs, taken before TCRalphabeta/CD19-depleted stem cell transplant. The receptors stem from a girl aged 2 to 9 with congenital amegakaryocytic thrombocytopenia, due to receive a stem cell transplant.

This clonotype has a handful of counts. A junction end diverges from the germline sequence, so it may reflect a read error. The V gene is TRBV5-1, the J gene TRBJ2-7; TRBD2 is a possible D gene (5 bases). The germline gives CDR1 SGHRS, CDR2 YFSETQ. CDR3 size: 14 residues. The chain's CDR3 is CASRLATGTYEQYF. The DNA of the CDR3 is TGCGCCAGCAGGTTGGCAACCGGGACCTACGAGCAGTACTTC.

This clonotype was observed at least ten times. The chain has TRBV5-1 and TRBJ2-1; 10 bases are a match to TRBD2. The length of the CDR3 is 15 residues. Unmatched junction bases numbered 6, after V lost 2 bases and J lost 7 bases. CDR1 SGHRS and CDR2 YFSETQ come from the germline V gene. The CDR3 here is CASSLRTSGRNEQFF. The DNA for the CDR3 is TGCGCCAGCAGCTTACGGACTAGCGGAAGGAATGAGCAGTTCTTC.

The J gene is TRBJ2-1, the V gene TRBV12-3 or TRBV12-4; 9 bases map to TRBD1. V shed 6 bases and J 3 bases; nucleotides not matched to a gene: 9. The CDR3 runs 16 residues. The CDR3 sequence: CASSPEGTGHYNEQFF. CDR3 nucleotide sequence: TGTGCCAGCAGCCCGGAAGGGACAGGGCACTACAATGAGCAGTTCTTC.

This clonotype turned up a few times. The chain joins TRBV29-1 to TRBJ2-1; 10 bases match TRBD1. The CDR3 has 13 amino acids. Germline trimming cut 7 bases from V and 5 bases from J; bases unmatched to any gene: 5. Germline CDR1 is SQVTM and CDR2 is ANQGSEA. The CDR3 sequence: CSGTGTGDNEQFF. Here the CDR3 DNA reads TGCAGCGGGACCGGGACAGGGGACAATGAGCAGTTCTTC.

This rearrangement joins TRBV4-1 to TRBJ1-5; D is undetermined. CDR3 size: 17 residues. Germline V gene data show CDR1 as MGHRA and CDR2 as YSYEKL. Trimming stripped 0 bases from V and 2 bases from J, with 14 bases between. The DNA of the CDR3 is TGCGCCAGCAGCCAAGATCAATTTAGCTCCGGCAATCAGCCCCAGCATTTT. Translated, it gives CASSQDQFSSGNQPQHF.

The chain combines TRBV7-9 with TRBJ2-7; a weak D match, TRBD1 (6 bases). Trimming removed 1 base from V and 2 bases from J, with 9 bases in between. In germline, CDR1 is SEHNR, CDR2 FQNEAQ (reference sequence). The CDR3 has 14 amino acids. CDR3 residues: CASSLDGQTYEQYF. The CDR3 bases are TGTGCCAGCAGCTTAGATGGACAGACCTACGAGCAGTACTTC.

This clonotype was counted at least ten times. The genes are TRBV20-1 and TRBJ2-6, with 7 bases identical to TRBD2. Germline-derived CDR1 and CDR2 are DFQATT and SNEGSKA (reference sequence). V lost 0 bases to trimming and J lost 0 bases; unmatched junction nucleotides: 5. The CDR3 contains 17 residues. The CDR3 loop reads CSARDSGRYSGANVLTF. CDR3 nucleotide sequence: TGCAGTGCTAGAGATTCCGGGAGGTACTCTGGGGCCAACGTCCTGACTTTC.

This clonotype has at least ten counts. The chain links TRBV6-1 to TRBJ2-7; 9 positions agree with TRBD1. CDR1 is MNHNS, CDR2 SASEGT, per germline. V shed 4 bases, J shed 4 bases, and the junction held 8 bases outside the gene matches. CDR3 length: 15 residues. The CDR3 loop is CASSAKQGAKYEQYF. The CDR3 DNA sequence: TGTGCCAGCAGTGCGAAACAGGGGGCAAAATACGAGCAGTACTTC.

This clonotype was seen a handful of times. This chain uses TRBV12-3 or TRBV12-4 with TRBJ1-5; 7 bases are a match to TRBD1. The CDR3 loop spans 15 amino acids. The J segment lost 5 bases and the V segment lost 6 bases, leaving 10 bases of the junction unmatched. The CDR3 coding sequence is TGTGCCAGCAGACTTACAGACAGGGACTATCAGCCCCAGCATTTT. Protein product: CASRLTDRDYQPQHF.

This clonotype was observed many times. This rearrangement joins TRBV9 to TRBJ2-3; D might be TRBD1 or TRBD2, each matching 5 bases. This CDR3 is 17 amino acids long. Germline CDR1 is SGDLS and CDR2 is YYNGEE. The germline V and J ends were trimmed by 3 bases and 6 bases, with 23 bases remaining between them. CDR3 residues: CASSAPQESKGTDTQYF. CDR3 coding DNA: TGTGCCAGCAGCGCACCACAGGAGTCTAAGGGGACGGATACGCAGTATTTT.

This clonotype was picked up many times. The gene calls are TRBV11-1 and TRBJ1-5; TRBD1 is a possible D gene (5 bases). CDR3 size: 18 residues. V dropped 1 base and J dropped 7 bases, with 23 bases sitting between them. From germline, CDR1 is SGHAT and CDR2 FQDESV (reference sequence). This chain's CDR3 is CASSLGPPRGGARQPQHF. The CDR3 DNA is TGTGCCAGCAGCTTAGGTCCCCCACGGGGAGGGGCCAGGCAGCCCCAGCATTTT.

This clonotype appeared many times. This rearrangement joins TRBV20-1 to TRBJ1-5; tentative D call: TRBD1 (5 bases). V lost 6 bases and J lost 6, with 12 bases in between. The germline V gene has CDR1 DFQATT and CDR2 SNEGSKA (reference sequence). This CDR3 is 12 amino acids long. CDR3 bases: TGCAGTGCGGGCAGGGTTTCTCAGCCCCAGCATTTT. This translates into CSAGRVSQPQHF.

This chain links TRBV14 with TRBJ2-3; D unresolved. V was pared by 5 bases and J by 2 bases, with 11 bases between. The length of the CDR3 is 14 residues. The V gene's germline CDR1 is SGHDN and CDR2 FVKESK. For the CDR3, the DNA is TGTGCCAGCAGCACCAAACAACTCACAGATACGCAGTATTTT. Encoded protein: CASSTKQLTDTQYF.

This clonotype was observed many times. This sequence joins TRBV29-1 and TRBJ2-3; 8 nucleotides align to TRBD2. CDR3 length equals 16 residues. From germline, CDR1 is SQVTM and CDR2 ANQGSEA. Trimming took 0 bases from V and 3 from J; bases not matched to a gene: 8. The CDR3 DNA reads as TGCAGCGTTGAAGATCGGGGGGGCGGGAGGACAGATACGCAGTATTTT. This sequence encodes CSVEDRGGGRTDTQYF.

In this sample, this clonotype turned up many times. The chain employs TRBV20-1 and TRBJ2-1, with no clear D. The CDR3 contains 11 residues. V was pared by 2 bases and J by 5 bases, with 4 bases between. CDR1 and CDR2 (germline): DFQATT, SNEGSKA (reference sequence). The CDR3, as DNA: TGCAGTGCTAGATTTGACAATGAGCAGTTCTTC. As protein: CSARFDNEQFF.

This clonotype was seen ten or more times. The chain joins TRBV5-8 to TRBJ1-5; no reliable D call. V lost 7 bases to trimming and J lost 1 base, with 15 bases between them. The length of the CDR3 is 15 residues. Germline CDR1 is SGHTS and CDR2 is YDEGEE. CDR3 bases: TGTGCCAGCGTTCCGTGGGTGAGCAGCAATCAGCCCCAGCATTTT. Residues: CASVPWVSSNQPQHF.

This clonotype was detected ten times or more. The chain employs TRBV12-3 or TRBV12-4 and TRBJ2-7; TRBD2 agrees at 7 bases. After removal of 7 bases from V and 0 bases from J, the junction contained 6 bases not matched to a gene. CDR3 size: 14 residues. The CDR3 loop is CASTRGGYSYEQYF. In nucleotides, the CDR3 is TGTGCCAGCACCCGGGGAGGGTACTCCTACGAGCAGTACTTC.

This clonotype appeared many times. This chain joins TRBV24-1 and TRBJ2-7; D not certain. The germline CDR1 and CDR2 sequences are KGHDR and SFDVKD. The CDR3 covers 10 residues. V was clipped by 6 bases and J by 7 bases, with 6 bases between them. In DNA form, the CDR3 reads TGTGCCACCAGTTTATGTGAGCAGTACTTC. Translation: CATSLCEQYF.

V and J are TRBV2 and TRBJ2-1; 7 bases align to TRBD2. This CDR3 contains 14 residues. CDR1 SNHLY and CDR2 FYNNEI come from the germline V gene. The ends lost 5 bases at V and 4 bases at J; junction bases unmatched: 5. The CDR3 DNA follows: TGTGCCAGCAGTCGGGAGCGGGATTACAATGAGCAGTTCTTC. This sequence encodes CASSRERDYNEQFF.

In its sample, this clonotype was seen many times. This chain uses TRBV7-2 with TRBJ1-4; D ambiguous. Germline V CDR1 and CDR2: SGHTA, FQGNSA. V was cut by 1 base and J by 7 bases, with 13 bases left in between. The length of the CDR3 is 15 residues. CDR3 nucleotide sequence: TGTGCCAGCAGCTTAGATAGGGAGGGAGGTGAAAAACTGTTTTTT. This codes for CASSLDREGGEKLFF.

This clonotype was recorded many times. The chain has TRBV12-3 or TRBV12-4 and TRBJ2-1; D not certain. V lost 1 base to trimming and J lost 8 bases, with 12 bases between them. CDR3 size: 14 residues. DNA for the CDR3: TGTGCCAGCAGTTTAGGAGGTAGTGGGCATGAGCAGTTCTTC. It codes for CASSLGGSGHEQFF.

The V call is TRBV7-9, the J call TRBJ1-6; TRBD1 matches 7 bases. The CDR3 runs to 12 residues. J lost 9 bases, V lost 8 bases, and 4 bases had no gene match. Germline CDR1 SEHNR, CDR2 FQNEAQ (reference sequence). The CDR3 reads CASGHRGSPLHF. The CDR3 DNA reads as TGTGCCAGCGGCCACAGGGGTTCACCCCTCCACTTT.

The table lists this clonotype with a few counts. One end of the junction is discordant with germline, which a read error may explain. The chain is built from TRBV12-3 or TRBV12-4 and TRBJ2-1; TRBD2 aligns across 11 bases. There are 14 residues in the CDR3. CDR3 DNA sequence: TGTGCCAGCAGCCACGGACTAGCGGGCCCACGGAGTGGGTTC. Translation: CASSHGLAGPRSGF.

This clonotype was seen ten or more times. V usage is TRBV20-1 and J usage is TRBJ2-1; D unclear. The CDR3 contains 12 residues. Per germline, CDR1 DFQATT and CDR2 SNEGSKA (reference sequence). V was pared by 3 bases and J by 4 bases, with 7 bases between. Here the CDR3 reads CSASPVYNEQFF. CDR3 nucleotide sequence: TGCAGTGCTAGTCCGGTTTACAATGAGCAGTTCTTC.

This clonotype turned up a few times. The chain recombines TRBV20-1 with TRBJ2-7; 8 bases are shared with TRBD1. The junction had 9 bases not matched to a gene; V was cut back by 3 bases and J by 5 bases. Germline CDR1 and CDR2: DFQATT and SNEGSKA (reference sequence). CDR3 length equals 14 residues. CDR3 sequence: CSARAPRQGNEQYF. For the CDR3, the DNA is TGCAGTGCTAGGGCCCCAAGACAGGGGAACGAGCAGTACTTC.

The chain uses TRBV12-3 or TRBV12-4 and TRBJ2-5; D not certain. The CDR3 has 13 residues. V was shortened by 4 bases and J by 3 bases, with 9 bases between the two germline ends. As DNA, the CDR3 is TGTGCCAGCAGTTCCGGGCAAGAAGAGACCCAGTACTTC. Translating gives CASSSGQEETQYF.

A single count supports this clonotype. The chain joins TRBV20-1 to TRBJ2-3; 13 bases are a match to TRBD2. The germline V gene has CDR1 DFQATT and CDR2 SNEGSKA (reference sequence). The CDR3 loop spans 15 amino acids. Germline trimming cut 6 bases from V and 3 bases from J; bases unmatched to any gene: 6. CDR3: CSAPRTSGRTDTQYF. CDR3 nucleotides: TGCAGTGCGCCAAGGACTAGCGGGAGAACAGATACGCAGTATTTT.

The gene calls are TRBV18 and TRBJ2-1; D remains unclear. The CDR3 is 13 residues long. CDR1 is KGHSH and CDR2 is LQKENI in the germline V gene. Trimming removed 0 bases from V and 6 bases from J, with 6 bases in between. The CDR3: CASSPPSTNEQFF. Written as DNA, the CDR3 is TGTGCCAGCTCACCACCAAGCACCAATGAGCAGTTCTTC.